A single sample is the source of the 27 T cell receptor beta chains below, sequenced in a study of blood T cell repertoires in COVID-19. This table comes from immunoSEQ multiplex PCR, and its TCRdb copy is limited to in-frame clones, with some not included. The sample shows under 200,000 clones, more than 85% of them seen only once. Material: peripheral blood. Source of these receptors: a man between 18 and 29 years old with acute or convalescent COVID-19.

The table lists this clone with a count of one. The rearrangement joins TRBV7-2 to TRBJ2-3; perhaps TRBD1 as D (5 bases). V dropped 5 bases and J dropped 0 bases, with 15 bases sitting between them. The germline V gene has CDR1 SGHTA and CDR2 FQGNSA. This CDR3 spans 16 amino acids. DNA of the CDR3: TGTGCCAGCAGCCTTTACAGGATAGATAGCACAGATACGCAGTATTTT. It encodes CASSLYRIDSTDTQYF.

V is TRBV30 and J is TRBJ2-7, with D perhaps matching TRBD1 (6 bases). CDR3 length: 15 residues. CDR1 is GTSNPN, CDR2 SVGIG, per germline (reference sequence). V lost 2 bases and J 4 bases, leaving 18 bases between the germline ends. The CDR3: CAWSTRMGARYEQYF. CDR3 nucleotides: TGTGCCTGGAGTACCCGAATGGGGGCCCGGTACGAGCAGTACTTC.

The chain employs TRBV27 and TRBJ1-6, with 10 bases lining up with TRBD1. Germline V lookup: CDR1 MNHEY, CDR2 SMNVEV (reference sequence). The junction had 10 bases not matched to a gene; V was cut back by 0 bases and J by 8 bases. The CDR3 runs 18 residues. The CDR3 coding sequence is TGTGCCAGCAGTTTATCTGGTATTGGGACAGGGGTTGATTCACCCCTCCACTTT. Its translation is CASSLSGIGTGVDSPLHF.

This chain uses TRBV13 with TRBJ2-7, with D possibly matching TRBD2 (6 bases). The CDR3 totals 14 residues. V lost 0 bases, J lost 6 bases, and 12 bases lay in between. The germline CDR1 and CDR2 sequences are PRHDT and FYEKMQ (reference sequence). The CDR3 spells CASSLGREAPEQYV. Written as DNA, the CDR3 is TGTGCCAGCAGCTTAGGTAGGGAGGCCCCCGAGCAGTACGTC.

The V gene is TRBV18, the J gene TRBJ2-1; 9 bases line up with TRBD2. CDR1 and CDR2 from the germline V gene are KGHSH and LQKENI. The CDR3 spans 16 residues. The J segment lost 5 bases and the V segment lost 4 bases, leaving 9 bases of the junction unmatched. In DNA, the CDR3 is TGTGCCAGCTCACAGGCTAGCAGCGGGGGGAACAATGAGCAGTTCTTC. Protein: CASSQASSGGNNEQFF.

The genes are TRBV7-2 and TRBJ1-4, with 8 bases fitting TRBD1. The germline CDR1 and CDR2 sequences are SGHTA and FQGNSA. The CDR3 consists of 14 residues. The V gene end was trimmed by 5 bases and the J gene end by 6 bases; junction bases not matched to a gene: 5. The CDR3 region is CASSQGTGYEKLFF. The CDR3 DNA reads TGTGCCAGCAGCCAAGGGACAGGTTATGAAAAACTGTTTTTT.

The J gene is TRBJ1-5, the V gene TRBV4-1; perhaps TRBD1 as D (6 bases). The CDR3 is 14 amino acids. V dropped 4 bases and J dropped 3 bases, with 10 bases sitting between them. CDR1 is MGHRA and CDR2 is YSYEKL in the germline V gene. The CDR3 spells CASSLQGNNQPQHF. DNA of the CDR3: TGCGCCAGCAGCCTTCAGGGGAACAATCAGCCCCAGCATTTT.

The chain carries TRBV24-1 and TRBJ2-5; TRBD1 aligns across 10 bases. The CDR3 contains 17 residues. J was trimmed by 1 base and V by 4 bases; bases with no gene match: 8. Germline lookup yields CDR1 KGHDR and CDR2 SFDVKD. CDR3 sequence: CATSDSGTGVFQETQYF. CDR3 sequence (DNA): TGTGCCACCAGTGACTCCGGGACAGGGGTTTTCCAAGAGACCCAGTACTTC.

This chain connects TRBV12-3 or TRBV12-4 to TRBJ1-2; D gene ambiguous. The germline V and J ends were trimmed by 4 bases and 6 bases, with 9 bases remaining between them. CDR3 length equals 12 residues. As DNA, the CDR3 is TGTGCCAGCAGTTGGGAGCTGGATGGCTACACCTTC. As protein: CASSWELDGYTF.

The rearrangement uses TRBV6-5 and TRBJ2-5, with 7 bases that match TRBD1. Per the germline V gene, CDR1 is MNHEY and CDR2 is SVGAGI. J was trimmed by 2 bases and V by 4 bases; bases with no gene match: 10. There are 16 residues in the CDR3. The CDR3 DNA follows: TGTGCCAGCAGTTCTCAGGGGGTTGTATGGCAAGAGACCCAGTACTTC. Amino acid sequence: CASSSQGVVWQETQYF.

The chain employs TRBV11-2 and TRBJ1-1; the D gene is possibly TRBD1 (5 bases). Germline-derived CDR1 and CDR2 are SGHAT and FQNNGV. The CDR3 length is 15 residues. Trimming took off 7 bases at V and 0 bases at J, with 15 bases between the two ends. The CDR3, as DNA: TGTGCCAGCACACTCCCTGGGGCTATGAACACTGAAGCTTTCTTT. Encoded protein: CASTLPGAMNTEAFF. Based on the CDR3 plus reference TRBV11-2 and TRBJ1-1, the full variable domain is EAGVAQSPRYKIIEKRQSVAFWCNPISGHATLYWYQQILGQGPKLLIQFQNNGVVDDSQLPKDRFSAERLKGVDSTLKIQPAKLEDSAVYLCASTLPGAMNTEAFFGQGTRLTVV.

A word on this clone: Germline and junction disagree at one end, which may indicate a read error. This rearrangement joins TRBV7-9 to TRBJ1-3, with a weak D call TRBD1 (5 bases). Germline assignment: CDR1 SEHNR and CDR2 FQNEAQ (reference sequence). CDR3 length equals 8 residues. The CDR3 is CASSFRDF. The CDR3 DNA is TGTGCCAGCAGCTTCAGGGATTTT.

The J gene is TRBJ2-5, the V gene TRBV7-2; 11 positions match TRBD2. The CDR3 length is 15 residues. Losses at the gene ends were 5 bases for V and 6 bases for J; bases not matched to a gene: 8. Germline V CDR1 and CDR2: SGHTA, FQGNSA. CDR3 DNA: TGTGCCAGCAGCCTGGATAGCGGGGGGGCTCAGACCCAGTACTTC. Protein sequence: CASSLDSGGAQTQYF. The full variable domain, its missing parts supplied by reference TRBV7-2 and TRBJ2-5, is GAGVSQSPSNKVTEKGKDVELRCDPISGHTALYWYRQSLGQGLEFLIYFQGNSAPDKSGLPSDRFSAERTGGSVSTLTIQRTQQEDSAVYLCASSLDSGGAQTQYFGPGTRLLVL.

This rearrangement joins TRBV9 to TRBJ1-2; D is unclear. V shed 0 bases and J shed 4 bases, with 10 bases lying between them. Germline lookup yields CDR1 SGDLS and CDR2 YYNGEE. The CDR3 sequence is 14 residues long. CDR3 region: CASSVEPAGYGYTF. The CDR3 bases are TGTGCCAGCAGCGTAGAACCGGCAGGCTATGGCTACACCTTC.

The chain is built from TRBV5-6 and TRBJ1-1, with D hard to call. The germline V and J ends were trimmed by 0 bases and 0 bases, with 6 bases remaining between them. The V gene's germline CDR1 is SGHDT and CDR2 YYEEEE. The length of the CDR3 is 14 residues. CDR3 nucleotides: TGTGCCAGCAGCTTGGGGGCTATGAACACTGAAGCTTTCTTT. It specifies CASSLGAMNTEAFF.

The J gene is TRBJ2-1, the V gene TRBV28, with D possibly matching TRBD2 (5 bases). CDR1 is MDHEN and CDR2 is SYDVKM in the germline V gene. CDR3 length: 17 amino acids. Trimming took 6 bases from V and 2 from J, leaving 20 bases between them. The CDR3 coding sequence is TGTGCCAGCAGCCCCGGGGATTCGGGGATCGCCTACAATGAGCAGTTCTTC. It is translated as CASSPGDSGIAYNEQFF.

The J gene is TRBJ2-3, the V gene TRBV13, with 7 bases matching TRBD2. The junction had 11 bases not matched to a gene; V was cut back by 5 bases and J by 0 bases. From germline, CDR1 is PRHDT and CDR2 FYEKMQ (reference sequence). The CDR3 covers 17 residues. CDR3 sequence: CASSQGETSHSTDTQYF. DNA for the CDR3: TGTGCCAGCAGCCAAGGGGAGACTAGCCATAGCACAGATACGCAGTATTTT.

This chain joins TRBV5-5 and TRBJ2-1, with 10 bases fitting TRBD1. The CDR3 is 15 residues long. J lost 8 bases, V lost 1 base, and 6 bases had no gene match. Germline V lookup: CDR1 SGHKS, CDR2 YYEKEE (reference sequence). The CDR3: CASSLSTGGSYEQFF. In DNA, the CDR3 is TGTGCCAGCAGCTTGTCGACAGGGGGCTCTTATGAGCAGTTCTTC.

This chain joins TRBV12-5 and TRBJ1-2; tentative D call: TRBD1 (6 bases). V was pared by 7 bases and J by 0 bases, with 12 bases between. The CDR3 is 14 amino acids. CDR1 and CDR2 (germline): LGHNT, FRNRAP. The CDR3, as DNA: TGTGCTAGTGACGGGGACAAGACTAACTATGGCTACACCTTC. It encodes CASDGDKTNYGYTF.

The chain's CDR3 is CASSSAGLAGNTGELFF. CDR3 DNA sequence: TGCGCCAGCAGCTCAGCTGGACTAGCGGGGAACACCGGGGAGCTGTTTTTT. The rearrangement links TRBV5-1 to TRBJ2-2; the match to TRBD2 covers 11 bases. Germline CDR1 SGHRS, CDR2 YFSETQ. The CDR3 extends over 17 amino acids. Trimming cost V 3 bases and J 1 base; bases outside gene matches: 5.

The chain is built from TRBV6-6 and TRBJ2-3, with D possibly being TRBD1 (5 bases). Germline loops: CDR1 MNHNY, CDR2 SVGAGI (reference sequence). CDR3 length: 13 residues. The ends were cut back, 5 bases at V and 3 bases at J, with 9 bases in the middle. The CDR3 loop reads CASSRQNTDTQYF. CDR3 DNA sequence: TGTGCCAGCAGTCGACAGAATACAGATACGCAGTATTTT.

The chain recombines TRBV5-1 with TRBJ1-6; possible D gene TRBD1, 6 bases. Trimming left V 4 bases short and J 10 bases short, with 18 bases between. Per the germline V gene, CDR1 is SGHRS and CDR2 is YFSETQ. The CDR3 is made up of 15 amino acids. The CDR3: CASSVSGTGGSPLHF. Written as DNA, the CDR3 is TGCGCCAGCAGCGTTTCCGGGACGGGGGGCTCACCCCTCCACTTT.

The chain couples TRBV7-2 to TRBJ2-2, with D perhaps TRBD2 (6 bases). This CDR3 region has 15 residues. With 5 bases removed from V and 5 bases from J, the gap between germline ends came to 15 bases. Germline assignment: CDR1 SGHTA and CDR2 FQGNSA. CDR3 DNA: TGTGCCAGCAGCCACAGGTGGCGGGGTACCGGGGAGCTGTTTTTT. Its translation: CASSHRWRGTGELFF.

The gene calls are TRBV30 and TRBJ1-1; weak D call: TRBD1 (5 bases). The CDR3 is 14 amino acids. CDR1 GTSNPN and CDR2 SVGIG come from the germline V gene (reference sequence). The CDR3 DNA sequence: TGTGCTTCCCCCGCCGGGGGTGGTGACACTGAAGCTTTCTTT. It translates to CASPAGGGDTEAFF.

The gene calls are TRBV9 and TRBJ1-1; TRBD1 matches at 10 bases. After removal of 0 bases from V and 4 bases from J, the junction contained 3 bases not matched to a gene. From germline, CDR1 is SGDLS and CDR2 YYNGEE. The CDR3 loop spans 15 amino acids. CDR3 sequence (DNA): TGTGCCAGCAGCGTAGATGGACAGGGGGGCACTGAAGCTTTCTTT. Translation gives CASSVDGQGGTEAFF.

Here the CDR3 DNA reads TGCGCCAGCAGCTTTAGCGGGGGGTTCACCGGGGAGCTGTTTTTT. Translation gives CASSFSGGFTGELFF. This chain uses TRBV5-1 with TRBJ2-2, with 10 bases that match TRBD2. Germline values: CDR1 SGHRS, CDR2 YFSETQ. V dropped 2 bases and J dropped 4; count of bases not matched to a gene: 2. There are 15 residues in the CDR3.

The rearrangement joins TRBV24-1 to TRBJ2-3, with a tentative D call TRBD1 (6 bases). Trimming took 2 bases from V and 5 from J, leaving 10 bases between them. Germline V gene sequence: CDR1 KGHDR, CDR2 SFDVKD. The CDR3 runs 14 residues. CDR3 protein: CATSDWGHLDTQYF. The CDR3 DNA sequence: TGTGCCACCAGTGATTGGGGACACCTAGATACGCAGTATTTT.